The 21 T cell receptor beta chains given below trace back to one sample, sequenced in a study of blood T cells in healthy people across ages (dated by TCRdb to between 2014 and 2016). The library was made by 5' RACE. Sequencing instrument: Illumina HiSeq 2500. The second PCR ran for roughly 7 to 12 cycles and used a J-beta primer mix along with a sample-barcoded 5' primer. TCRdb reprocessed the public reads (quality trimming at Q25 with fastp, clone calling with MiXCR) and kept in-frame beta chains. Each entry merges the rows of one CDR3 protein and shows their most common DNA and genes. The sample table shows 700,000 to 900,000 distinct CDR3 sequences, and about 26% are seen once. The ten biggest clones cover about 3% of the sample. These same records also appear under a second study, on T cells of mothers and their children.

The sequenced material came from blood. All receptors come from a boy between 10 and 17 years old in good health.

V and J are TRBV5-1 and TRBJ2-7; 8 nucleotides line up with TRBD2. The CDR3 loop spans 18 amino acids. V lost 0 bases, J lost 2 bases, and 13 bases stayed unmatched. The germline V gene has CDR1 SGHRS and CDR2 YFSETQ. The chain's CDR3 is CASSLAEVSGELTYEQYF. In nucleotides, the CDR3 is TGCGCCAGCAGCTTGGCCGAGGTTAGCGGGGAACTTACCTACGAGCAGTACTTC.

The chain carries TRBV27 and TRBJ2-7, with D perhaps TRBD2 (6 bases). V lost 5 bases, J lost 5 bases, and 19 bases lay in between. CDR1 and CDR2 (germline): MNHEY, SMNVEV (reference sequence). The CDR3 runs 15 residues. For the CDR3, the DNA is TGTGCCAGCAGTCCTCGTGAGGACTTAGCGGACGAGCAGTACTTC. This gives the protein CASSPREDLADEQYF.

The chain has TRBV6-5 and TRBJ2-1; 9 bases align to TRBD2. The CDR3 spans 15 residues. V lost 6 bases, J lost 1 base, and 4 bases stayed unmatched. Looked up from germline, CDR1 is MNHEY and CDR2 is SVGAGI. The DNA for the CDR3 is TGTGCCAGCAGCGGGACTAGCCGGTCCTACAATGAGCAGTTCTTC. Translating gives CASSGTSRSYNEQFF.

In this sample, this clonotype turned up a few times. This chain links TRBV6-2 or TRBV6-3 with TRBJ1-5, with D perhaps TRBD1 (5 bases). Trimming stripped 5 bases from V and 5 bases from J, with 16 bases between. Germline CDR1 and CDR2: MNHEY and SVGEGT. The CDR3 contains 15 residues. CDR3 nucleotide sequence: TGTGCCAGCAGTCGCGTCGGGACGGGAGATCAGCCCCAGCATTTT. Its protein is CASSRVGTGDQPQHF.

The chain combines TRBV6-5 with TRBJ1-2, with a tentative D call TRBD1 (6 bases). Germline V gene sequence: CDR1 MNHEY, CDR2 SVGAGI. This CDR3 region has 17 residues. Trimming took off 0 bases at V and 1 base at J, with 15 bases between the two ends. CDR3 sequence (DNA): TGTGCCAGCAGTTACTCATCTACCAGGGGAGTTAACTATGGCTACACCTTC. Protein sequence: CASSYSSTRGVNYGYTF.

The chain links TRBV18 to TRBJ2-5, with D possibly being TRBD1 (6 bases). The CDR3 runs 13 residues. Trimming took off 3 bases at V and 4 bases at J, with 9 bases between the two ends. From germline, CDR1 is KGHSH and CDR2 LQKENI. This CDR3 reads CASSPGHRETQYF. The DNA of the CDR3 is TGTGCCAGCTCACCGGGACATCGAGAGACCCAGTACTTC.

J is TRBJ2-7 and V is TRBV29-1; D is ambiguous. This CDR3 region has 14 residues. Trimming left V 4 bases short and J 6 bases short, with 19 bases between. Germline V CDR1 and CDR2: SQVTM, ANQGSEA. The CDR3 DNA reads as TGCAGCGTTGTGCCCAGTGAGGTGGTTGTCGAGCAGTACTTC. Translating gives CSVVPSEVVVEQYF.

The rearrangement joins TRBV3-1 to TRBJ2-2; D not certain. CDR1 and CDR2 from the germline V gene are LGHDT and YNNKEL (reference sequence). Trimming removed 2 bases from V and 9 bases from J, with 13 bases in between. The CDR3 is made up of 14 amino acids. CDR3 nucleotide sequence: TGTGCCAGCAGCCAACCGGGCGGACGGAGGGAGCTGTTTTTT. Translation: CASSQPGGRRELFF. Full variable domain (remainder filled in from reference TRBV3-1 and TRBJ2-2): DTAVSQTPKYLVTQMGNDKSIKCEQNLGHDTMYWYKQDSKKFLKIMFSYNNKELIINETVPNRFSPKSPDKAHLNLHINSLELGDSAVYFCASSQPGGRRELFFGEGSRLTVL.

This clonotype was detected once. The CDR3 DNA sequence: TGTGCCAGCAGTGGGGGGGGCAGGACCCAGTACTTC. It specifies CASSGGGRTQYF. The genes are TRBV2 and TRBJ2-5; a possible D gene is TRBD2 (7 bases). V lost 4 bases and J lost 7, with 10 bases in between. The CDR3 runs to 12 residues. Germline V CDR1 and CDR2: SNHLY, FYNNEI.

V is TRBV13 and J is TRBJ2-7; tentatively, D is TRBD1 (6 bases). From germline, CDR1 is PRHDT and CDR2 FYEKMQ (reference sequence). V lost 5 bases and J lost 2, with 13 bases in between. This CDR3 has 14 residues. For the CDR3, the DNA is TGTGCCAGCAGCACGACAGGCACCACCTACGAGCAGTACTTC. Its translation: CASSTTGTTYEQYF.

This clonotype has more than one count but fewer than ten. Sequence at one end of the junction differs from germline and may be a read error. CDR3 amino acids: CASSALNAEAFF. The CDR3 DNA reads as TGTGCCAGCAGCGCGTTGAACGCTGAAGCTTTCTTT. V gene TRBV9 combines with J gene TRBJ1-1, with D unclear. From germline, CDR1 is SGDLS and CDR2 YYNGEE. The CDR3 consists of 12 residues.

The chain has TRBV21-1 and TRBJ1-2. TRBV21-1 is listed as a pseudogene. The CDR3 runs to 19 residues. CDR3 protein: CASSKGRVPTGTDNYGYTF. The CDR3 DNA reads TGTGCCAGCAGCAAAGGAAGGGTCCCTACGGGGACAGATAACTATGGCTACACCTTC.

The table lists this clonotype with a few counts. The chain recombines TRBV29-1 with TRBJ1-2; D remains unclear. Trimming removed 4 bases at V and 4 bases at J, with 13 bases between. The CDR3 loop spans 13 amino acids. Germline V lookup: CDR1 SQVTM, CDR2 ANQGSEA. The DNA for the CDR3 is TGCAGCGTTGGGGCCCTAATATCCTATGGCTACACCTTC. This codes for CSVGALISYGYTF.

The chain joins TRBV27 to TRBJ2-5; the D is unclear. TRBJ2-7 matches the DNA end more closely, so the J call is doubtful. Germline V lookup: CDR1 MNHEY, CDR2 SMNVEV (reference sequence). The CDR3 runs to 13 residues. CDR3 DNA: TGTGCCAGCAGTTCCAGACTGTCCTACGAGCAGTACTTC. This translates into CASSSRLSYEQYF.

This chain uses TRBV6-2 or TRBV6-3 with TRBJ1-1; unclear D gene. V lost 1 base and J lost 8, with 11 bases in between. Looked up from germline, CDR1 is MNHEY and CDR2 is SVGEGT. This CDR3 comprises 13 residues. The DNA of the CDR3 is TGTGCCAGCAGTTACTATGAGGTGGGAGAAGCTTTCTTT. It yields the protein CASSYYEVGEAFF.

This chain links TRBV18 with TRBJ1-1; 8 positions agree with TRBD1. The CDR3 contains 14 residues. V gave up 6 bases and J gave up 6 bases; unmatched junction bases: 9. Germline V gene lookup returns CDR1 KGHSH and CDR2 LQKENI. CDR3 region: CASSRAGGSPEAFF. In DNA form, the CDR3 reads TGTGCCAGCTCCCGGGCAGGGGGCTCGCCTGAAGCTTTCTTT.

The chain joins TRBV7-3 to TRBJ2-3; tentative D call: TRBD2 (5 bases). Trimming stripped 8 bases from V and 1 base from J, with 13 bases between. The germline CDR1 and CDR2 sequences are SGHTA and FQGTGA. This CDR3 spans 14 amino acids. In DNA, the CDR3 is TGTGCCAGCGCCCAAGGGAGCGGCACAGATACGCAGTATTTT. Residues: CASAQGSGTDTQYF.

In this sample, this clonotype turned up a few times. CDR3 sequence: CASRDRASNEKLFF. CDR3 coding DNA: TGTGCCAGCAGAGACAGGGCTTCAAATGAAAAACTGTTTTTT. The chain uses TRBV2 and TRBJ1-4; 7 bases align to TRBD1. Germline V gene lookup returns CDR1 SNHLY and CDR2 FYNNEI. The CDR3 runs to 14 residues. Trimming removed 6 bases from V and 5 bases from J; junction bases left unmatched: 6.

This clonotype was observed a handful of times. CDR3 sequence: CSARAQSGVGGELFF. CDR3 nucleotides: TGCAGTGCTAGAGCCCAGAGCGGGGTAGGCGGGGAGCTGTTTTTT. V gene TRBV20-1 combines with J gene TRBJ2-2, with 7 bases fitting TRBD2. From germline, CDR1 is DFQATT and CDR2 SNEGSKA (reference sequence). The CDR3 runs to 15 residues. The V gene end was trimmed by 1 base and the J gene end by 7 bases; junction bases not matched to a gene: 9.

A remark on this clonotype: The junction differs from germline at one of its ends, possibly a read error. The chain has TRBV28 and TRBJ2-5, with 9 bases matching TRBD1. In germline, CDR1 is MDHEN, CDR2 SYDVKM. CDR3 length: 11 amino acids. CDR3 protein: CASSFRDRDSF. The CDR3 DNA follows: TGTGCCAGCAGTTTCCGGGACAGGGACTCATTC.

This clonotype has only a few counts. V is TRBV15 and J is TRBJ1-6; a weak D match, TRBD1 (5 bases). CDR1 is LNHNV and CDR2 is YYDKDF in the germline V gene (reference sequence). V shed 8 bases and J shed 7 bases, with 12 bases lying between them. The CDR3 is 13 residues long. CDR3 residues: CATGEGFNSPLHF. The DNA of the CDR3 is TGTGCCACCGGGGAGGGGTTCAATTCACCCCTCCACTTT.